This TCR beta chain was documented in a study of T cells after yellow fever vaccination. Using its own MiXCR run on the 5' RACE reads, TCRdb lists one record per CDR3 protein. The sample records some 350,000 distinct CDR3 sequences, roughly 4% being singletons. In this sample, this clonotype turned up a few times. Its antigen is still unknown. Study-level findings and limits: Peaking on day 5 versus 15, the secondary response was faster but weaker.

The source was PBMCs, collected 5 days after the yellow fever booster vaccination. The sequence was collected from a man aged 18-30 years who received the YFV17D yellow fever vaccine.

This chain's CDR3 is CASSRRTPGTDTQYF. Here the CDR3 DNA reads TGTGCCAGCAGCCGCCGGACCCCGGGCACAGATACGCAGTATTTT. This sequence joins TRBV3-1 and TRBJ2-3; no firm D call. V was pared by 4 bases and J by 1 base, with 12 bases between. The CDR3 is 15 amino acids. Germline values: CDR1 LGHDT, CDR2 YNNKEL (reference sequence).